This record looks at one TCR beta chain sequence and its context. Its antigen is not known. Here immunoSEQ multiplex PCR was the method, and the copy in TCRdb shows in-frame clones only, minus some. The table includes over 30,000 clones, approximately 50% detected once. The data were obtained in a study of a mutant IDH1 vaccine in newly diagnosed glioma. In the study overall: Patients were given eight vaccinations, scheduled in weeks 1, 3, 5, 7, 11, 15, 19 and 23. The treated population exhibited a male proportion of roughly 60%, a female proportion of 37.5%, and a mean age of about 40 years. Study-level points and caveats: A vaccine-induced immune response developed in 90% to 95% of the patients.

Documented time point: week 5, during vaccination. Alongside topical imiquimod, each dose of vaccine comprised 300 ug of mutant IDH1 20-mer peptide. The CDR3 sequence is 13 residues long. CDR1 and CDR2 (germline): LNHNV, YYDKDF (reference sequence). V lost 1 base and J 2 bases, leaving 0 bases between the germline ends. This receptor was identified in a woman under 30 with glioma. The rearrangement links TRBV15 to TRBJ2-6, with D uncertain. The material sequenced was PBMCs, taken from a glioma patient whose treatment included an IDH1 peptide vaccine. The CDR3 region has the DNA TGTGCCACCAGCAGAGCTGGGGCCAACGTCCTGACTTTC. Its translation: CATSRAGANVLTF.